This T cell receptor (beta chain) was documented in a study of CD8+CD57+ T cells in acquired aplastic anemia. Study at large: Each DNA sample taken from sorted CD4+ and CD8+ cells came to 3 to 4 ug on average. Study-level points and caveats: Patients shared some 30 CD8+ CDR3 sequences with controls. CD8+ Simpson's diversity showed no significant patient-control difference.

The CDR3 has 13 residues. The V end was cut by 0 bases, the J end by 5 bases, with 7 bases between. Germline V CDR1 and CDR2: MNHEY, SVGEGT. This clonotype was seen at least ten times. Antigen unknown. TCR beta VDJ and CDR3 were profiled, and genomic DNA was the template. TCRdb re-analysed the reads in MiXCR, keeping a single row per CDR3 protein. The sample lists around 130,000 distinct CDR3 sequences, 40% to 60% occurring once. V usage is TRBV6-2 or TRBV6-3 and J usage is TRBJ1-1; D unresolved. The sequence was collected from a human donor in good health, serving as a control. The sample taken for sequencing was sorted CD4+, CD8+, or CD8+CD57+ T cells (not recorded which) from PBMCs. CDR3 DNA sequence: TGTGCCAGCAGTTACTCGAAGGGTACTGAAGCTTTCTTT. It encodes CASSYSKGTEAFF.